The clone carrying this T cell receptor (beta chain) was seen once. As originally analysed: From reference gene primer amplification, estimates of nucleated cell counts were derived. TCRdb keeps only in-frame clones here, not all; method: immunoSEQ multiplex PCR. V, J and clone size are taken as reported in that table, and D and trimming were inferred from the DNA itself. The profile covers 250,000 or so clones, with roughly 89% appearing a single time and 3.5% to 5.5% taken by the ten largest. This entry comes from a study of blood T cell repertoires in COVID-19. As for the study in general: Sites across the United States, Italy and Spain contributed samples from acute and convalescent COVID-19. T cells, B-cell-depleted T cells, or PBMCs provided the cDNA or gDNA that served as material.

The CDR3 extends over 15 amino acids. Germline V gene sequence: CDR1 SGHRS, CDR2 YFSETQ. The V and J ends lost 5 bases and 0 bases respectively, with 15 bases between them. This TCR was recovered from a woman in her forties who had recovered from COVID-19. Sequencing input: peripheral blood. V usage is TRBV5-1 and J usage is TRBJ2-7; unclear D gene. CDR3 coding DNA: TGCGCCAGCAGGAGGAACTACCAAAGCTCCTACGAGCAGTACTTC. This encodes CASRRNYQSSYEQYF.